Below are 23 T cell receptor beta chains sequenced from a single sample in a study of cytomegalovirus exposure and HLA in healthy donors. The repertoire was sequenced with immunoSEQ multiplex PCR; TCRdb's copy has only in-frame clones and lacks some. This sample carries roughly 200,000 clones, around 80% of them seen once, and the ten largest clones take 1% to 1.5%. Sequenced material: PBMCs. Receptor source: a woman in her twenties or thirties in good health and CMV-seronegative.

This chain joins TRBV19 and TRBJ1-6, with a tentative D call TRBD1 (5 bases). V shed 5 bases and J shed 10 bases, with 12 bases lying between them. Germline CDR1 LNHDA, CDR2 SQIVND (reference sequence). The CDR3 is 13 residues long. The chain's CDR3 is CASSAQGKSPLHF. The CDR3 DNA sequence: TGTGCCAGTAGTGCGCAGGGTAAATCACCCCTCCACTTT. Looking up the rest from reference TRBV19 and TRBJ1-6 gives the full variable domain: DGGITQSPKYLFRKEGQNVTLSCEQNLNHDAMYWYRQDPGQGLRLIYYSQIVNDFQKGDIAEGYSVSREKKESFPLTVTSAQKNPTAFYLCASSAQGKSPLHFGNGTRLTVT.

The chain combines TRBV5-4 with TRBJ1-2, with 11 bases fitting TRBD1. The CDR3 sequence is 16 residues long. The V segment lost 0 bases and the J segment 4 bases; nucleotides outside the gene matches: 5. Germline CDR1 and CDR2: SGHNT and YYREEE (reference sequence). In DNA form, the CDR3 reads TGTGCCAGCAGCTTGGGGGCGGGACAGGGGGTCTATGGCTACACCTTC. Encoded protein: CASSLGAGQGVYGYTF.

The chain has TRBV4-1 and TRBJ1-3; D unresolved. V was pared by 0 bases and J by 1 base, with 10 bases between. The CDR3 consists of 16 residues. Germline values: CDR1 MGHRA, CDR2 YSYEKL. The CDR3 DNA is TGCGCCAGCAGCCAAGAGCGGAGCGCGTCTGGAAACACCATATATTTT. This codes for CASSQERSASGNTIYF.

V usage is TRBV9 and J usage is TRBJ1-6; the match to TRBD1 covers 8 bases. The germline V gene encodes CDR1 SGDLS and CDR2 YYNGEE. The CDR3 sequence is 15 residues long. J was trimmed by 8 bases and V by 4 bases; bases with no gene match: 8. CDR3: CASSTIGQGDSPLHF. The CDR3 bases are TGTGCCAGCAGCACAATAGGACAGGGAGATTCACCCCTCCACTTT.

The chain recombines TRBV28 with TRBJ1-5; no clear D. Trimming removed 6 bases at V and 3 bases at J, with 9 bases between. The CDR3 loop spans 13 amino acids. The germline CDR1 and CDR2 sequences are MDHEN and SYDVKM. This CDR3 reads CASSRDTNQPQHF. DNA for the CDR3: TGTGCCAGCAGCCGGGATACCAATCAGCCCCAGCATTTT.

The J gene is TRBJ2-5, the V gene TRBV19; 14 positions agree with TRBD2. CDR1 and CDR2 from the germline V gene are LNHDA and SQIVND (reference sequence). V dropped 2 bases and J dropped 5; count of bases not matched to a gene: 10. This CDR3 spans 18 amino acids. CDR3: CASSISLGTSGSWETQYF. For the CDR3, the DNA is TGTGCCAGTAGTATATCCCTCGGGACTAGCGGGAGTTGGGAGACCCAGTACTTC.

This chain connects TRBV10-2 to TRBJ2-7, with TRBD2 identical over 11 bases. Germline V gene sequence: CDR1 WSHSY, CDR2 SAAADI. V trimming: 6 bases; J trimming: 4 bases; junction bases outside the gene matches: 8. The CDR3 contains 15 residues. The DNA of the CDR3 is TGCGCCAGCAGGGCTAGCGGGGGGTATCTATACGAGCAGTACTTC. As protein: CASRASGGYLYEQYF.

The CDR3 spells CASRPWGDLSSPLHF. For the CDR3, the DNA is TGTGCCAGCAGGCCCTGGGGGGATTTATCTTCACCCCTCCACTTT. The chain combines TRBV28 with TRBJ1-6, with D tentatively TRBD1 (5 bases). The germline V gene encodes CDR1 MDHEN and CDR2 SYDVKM. Trimming left V 6 bases short and J 9 bases short, with 18 bases between. The CDR3 consists of 15 residues.

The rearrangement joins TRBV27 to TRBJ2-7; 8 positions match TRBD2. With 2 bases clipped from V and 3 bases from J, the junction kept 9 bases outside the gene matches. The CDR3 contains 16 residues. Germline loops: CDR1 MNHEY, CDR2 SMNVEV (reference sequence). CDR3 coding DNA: TGTGCCAGCAGTTTAACAGCGGGGGTTCCCTACTACGAGCAGTACTTC. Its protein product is CASSLTAGVPYYEQYF.

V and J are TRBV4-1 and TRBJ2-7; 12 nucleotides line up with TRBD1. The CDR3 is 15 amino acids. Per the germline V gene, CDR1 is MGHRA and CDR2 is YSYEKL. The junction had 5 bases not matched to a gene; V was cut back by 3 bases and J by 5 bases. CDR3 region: CASSQVGTGGNEQYF. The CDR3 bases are TGCGCCAGCAGCCAGGTCGGGACAGGGGGCAACGAGCAGTACTTC.

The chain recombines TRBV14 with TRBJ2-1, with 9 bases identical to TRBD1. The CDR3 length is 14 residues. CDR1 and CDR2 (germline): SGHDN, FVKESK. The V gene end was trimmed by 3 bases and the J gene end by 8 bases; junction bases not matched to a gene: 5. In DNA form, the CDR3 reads TGTGCCAGCAGCCAGTCGACAGGGGGACATGAGCAGTTCTTC. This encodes CASSQSTGGHEQFF.

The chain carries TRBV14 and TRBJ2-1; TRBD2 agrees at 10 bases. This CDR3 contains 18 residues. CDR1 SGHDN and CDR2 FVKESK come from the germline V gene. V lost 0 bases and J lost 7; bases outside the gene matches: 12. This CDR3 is CASSQDLRLAGAGNEQFF. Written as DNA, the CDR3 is TGTGCCAGCAGCCAAGATCTTAGGCTAGCGGGGGCCGGGAATGAGCAGTTCTTC.

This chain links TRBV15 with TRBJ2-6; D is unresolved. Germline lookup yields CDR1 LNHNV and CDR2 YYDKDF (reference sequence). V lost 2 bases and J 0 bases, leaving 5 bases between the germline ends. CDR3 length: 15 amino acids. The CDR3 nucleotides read TGTGCCACCAGCAGACCAGACTCTGGGGCCAACGTCCTGACTTTC. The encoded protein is CATSRPDSGANVLTF.

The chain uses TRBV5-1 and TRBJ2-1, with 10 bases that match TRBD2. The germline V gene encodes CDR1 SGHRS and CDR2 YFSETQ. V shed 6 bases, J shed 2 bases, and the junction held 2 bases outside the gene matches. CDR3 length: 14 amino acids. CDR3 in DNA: TGCGCCAGCACTAGCGGGGGACCCTACAATGAGCAGTTCTTC. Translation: CASTSGGPYNEQFF.

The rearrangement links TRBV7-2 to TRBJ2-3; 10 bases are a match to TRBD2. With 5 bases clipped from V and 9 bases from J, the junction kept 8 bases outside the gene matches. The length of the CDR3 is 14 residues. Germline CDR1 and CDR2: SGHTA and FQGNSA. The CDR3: CASSASHSGRTQYF. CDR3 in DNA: TGTGCCAGCAGCGCCTCCCATAGCGGGAGGACGCAGTATTTT.

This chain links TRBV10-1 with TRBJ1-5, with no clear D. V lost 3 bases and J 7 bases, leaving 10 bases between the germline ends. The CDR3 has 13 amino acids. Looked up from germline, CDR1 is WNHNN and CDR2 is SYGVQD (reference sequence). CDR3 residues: CASSDSGYQPQHF. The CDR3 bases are TGCGCCAGCAGTGATTCAGGATACCAGCCCCAGCATTTT.

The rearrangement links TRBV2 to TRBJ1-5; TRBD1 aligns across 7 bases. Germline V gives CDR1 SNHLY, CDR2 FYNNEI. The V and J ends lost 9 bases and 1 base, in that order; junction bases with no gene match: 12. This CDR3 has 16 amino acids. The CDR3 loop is CASSPDRSRSNQPQHF. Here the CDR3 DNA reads TGTGCCAGTTCCCCGGACAGGTCCAGGAGCAATCAGCCCCAGCATTTT.

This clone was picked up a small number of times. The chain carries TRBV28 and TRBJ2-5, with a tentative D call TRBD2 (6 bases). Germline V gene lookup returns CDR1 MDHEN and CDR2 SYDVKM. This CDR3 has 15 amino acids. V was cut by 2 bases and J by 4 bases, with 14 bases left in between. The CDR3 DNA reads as TGTGCCAGCAGTTTACCGGGGGTTTTGGGAGAGACCCAGTACTTC. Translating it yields CASSLPGVLGETQYF.

The CDR3 DNA reads as TGCGCCAGCAGCTTGCGGTTCCTAATCGGGGAGCTGTTTTTT. It yields the protein CASSLRFLIGELFF. The chain carries TRBV5-1 and TRBJ2-2; unclear D gene. This CDR3 comprises 14 residues. V shed 1 base and J shed 7 bases, with 11 bases lying between them. CDR1 and CDR2 from the germline V gene are SGHRS and YFSETQ.

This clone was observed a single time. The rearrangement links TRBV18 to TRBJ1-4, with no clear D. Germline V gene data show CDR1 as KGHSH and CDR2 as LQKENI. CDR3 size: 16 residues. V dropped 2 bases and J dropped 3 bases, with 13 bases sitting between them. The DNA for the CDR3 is TGTGCCAGCTCACCAACCGCCCGGAGGGCTAATGAAAAACTGTTTTTT. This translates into CASSPTARRANEKLFF.

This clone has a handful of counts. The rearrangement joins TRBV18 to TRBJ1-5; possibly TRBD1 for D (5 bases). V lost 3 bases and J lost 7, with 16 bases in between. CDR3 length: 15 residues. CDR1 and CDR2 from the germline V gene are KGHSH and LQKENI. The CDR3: CASSPGQGGLQPQHF. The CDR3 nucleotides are TGTGCCAGCTCACCTGGGCAGGGTGGCCTCCAGCCCCAGCATTTT. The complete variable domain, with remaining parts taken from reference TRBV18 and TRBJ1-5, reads NAGVMQNPRHLVRRRGQEARLRCSPMKGHSHVYWYRQLPEEGLKFMVYLQKENIIDESGMPKERFSAEFPKEGPSILRIQQVVRGDSAAYFCASSPGQGGLQPQHFGDGTRLSIL.

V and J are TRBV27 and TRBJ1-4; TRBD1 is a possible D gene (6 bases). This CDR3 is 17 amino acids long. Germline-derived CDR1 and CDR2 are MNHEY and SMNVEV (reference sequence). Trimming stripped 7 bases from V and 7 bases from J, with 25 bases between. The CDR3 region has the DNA TGTGCCAGCACTCATAGGATTACTCAGGGGCCCGCTGAAAAACTGTTTTTT. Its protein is CASTHRITQGPAEKLFF.

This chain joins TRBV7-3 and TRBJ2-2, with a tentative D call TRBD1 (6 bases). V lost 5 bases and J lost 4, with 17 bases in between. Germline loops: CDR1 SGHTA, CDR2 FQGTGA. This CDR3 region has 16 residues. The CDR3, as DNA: TGTGCCAGCAGCCCATTTGGACAGACTACCACCGGGGAGCTGTTTTTT. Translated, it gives CASSPFGQTTTGELFF.